Presented here are 20 T cell receptor beta chains from one specimen sequenced in a study of long-term antiretroviral therapy in people with HIV. Sequencing used immunoSEQ v3.0 at survey level. Only in-frame clones appear in the TCRdb table, and some are missing; sequencing was by immunoSEQ multiplex PCR. The table lists 20,000 or so clones, around 80% of them singletons, with under 20% in the top ten. The sequences come from unsorted PBMCs, collected 0.1 years before starting antiretroviral therapy. These receptors were collected from a man between 18 and 35 years old with HIV.

V usage is TRBV7-2 and J usage is TRBJ1-2; unclear D gene. The length of the CDR3 is 14 residues. V lost 5 bases and J 4 bases, leaving 14 bases between the germline ends. CDR1 is SGHTA, CDR2 FQGNSA, per germline. CDR3 residues: CASSAATNSYGYTF. In DNA form, the CDR3 reads TGTGCCAGCAGCGCCGCGACAAACTCCTATGGCTACACCTTC.

V is TRBV27 and J is TRBJ2-3; weak D call: TRBD1 (6 bases). Looked up from germline, CDR1 is MNHEY and CDR2 is SMNVEV (reference sequence). The V and J ends lost 3 bases and 5 bases respectively, with 18 bases between them. The CDR3 contains 16 residues. This CDR3 is CASSLISETGEDTQYF. The CDR3 DNA reads TGTGCCAGCAGTTTGATAAGTGAGACAGGTGAAGATACGCAGTATTTT.

The chain is built from TRBV5-4 and TRBJ1-1, with 9 bases identical to TRBD1. CDR3 length: 16 amino acids. Germline V CDR1 and CDR2: SGHNT, YYREEE (reference sequence). J lost 6 bases, V lost 3 bases, and 12 bases had no gene match. This chain's CDR3 is CASSYHAGTGIPEAFF. CDR3 DNA sequence: TGTGCCAGCAGCTACCACGCCGGGACAGGGATACCTGAAGCTTTCTTT.

V is TRBV30 and J is TRBJ1-3, with D possibly matching TRBD1 (5 bases). Germline V gene data show CDR1 as GTSNPN and CDR2 as SVGIG (reference sequence). V was shortened by 4 bases and J by 4 bases, with 17 bases between the two germline ends. The CDR3 loop spans 15 amino acids. CDR3 coding DNA: TGTGCCTGGATAGGTCAGGGAGGTTCCGGAAACACCATATATTTT. Translation gives CAWIGQGGSGNTIYF. Full variable domain (remainder filled in from reference TRBV30 and TRBJ1-3): SQTIHQWPATLVQPVGSPLSLECTVEGTSNPNLYWYRQAAGRGLQLLFYSVGIGQISSEVPQNLSASRPQDRQFILSSKKLLLSDSGFYLCAWIGQGGSGNTIYFGEGSWLTVV.

V usage is TRBV10-3 and J usage is TRBJ2-5, with 8 bases lining up with TRBD1. Per the germline V gene, CDR1 is ENHRY and CDR2 is SYGVKD. This CDR3 is built from 15 residues. The V gene end was trimmed by 6 bases and the J gene end by 1 base; junction bases not matched to a gene: 7. The CDR3 region is CAIRRQGRSQETQYF. For the CDR3, the DNA is TGTGCCATCAGGAGACAGGGGAGAAGCCAAGAGACCCAGTACTTC.

The chain links TRBV6-4 to TRBJ2-6; 9 bases are a match to TRBD1. The V segment lost 4 bases and the J segment 4 bases; nucleotides outside the gene matches: 5. The CDR3 totals 16 residues. Germline V gene lookup returns CDR1 MRHNA and CDR2 SNTAGT. CDR3 sequence reads: CASSATGGAGANVLTF. The CDR3 DNA sequence: TGTGCCAGCAGTGCAACAGGGGGCGCAGGGGCCAACGTCCTGACTTTC.

CDR3 nucleotide sequence: TGCGCCAGCAGCTTGGCAGCGGGAGACTTCGAGCAGTACTTC. Amino acids: CASSLAAGDFEQYF. The chain recombines TRBV5-1 with TRBJ2-7; 8 bases are a match to TRBD2. CDR1 is SGHRS and CDR2 is YFSETQ in the germline V gene. This CDR3 region has 14 residues. The V segment lost 0 bases and the J segment 6 bases; nucleotides outside the gene matches: 5.

This clone has just one count. The V gene is TRBV7-9, the J gene TRBJ2-5; 7 bases fit TRBD1. Unmatched junction bases numbered 5, after V lost 5 bases and J lost 2 bases. This CDR3 is built from 14 residues. The germline gives CDR1 SEHNR, CDR2 FQNEAQ (reference sequence). The CDR3 DNA follows: TGTGCCAGCAGCCCGCAACAGGGGCAAGAGACCCAGTACTTC. Translation gives CASSPQQGQETQYF.

The V and J genes are TRBV13 and TRBJ2-1; D is uncertain. The length of the CDR3 is 14 residues. V lost 0 bases and J lost 5, with 8 bases in between. Germline assignment: CDR1 PRHDT and CDR2 FYEKMQ (reference sequence). CDR3 DNA: TGTGCCAGCAGCTTAGGCGGGTACAACAATGAGCAGTTCTTC. It translates to CASSLGGYNNEQFF.

The chain carries TRBV19 and TRBJ2-1, with D unclear. The V end lost 3 bases, the J end lost 4 bases, and 13 bases lay between the germline ends. The CDR3 covers 15 residues. Per the germline V gene, CDR1 is LNHDA and CDR2 is SQIVND (reference sequence). For the CDR3, the DNA is TGTGCCAGTAGTATCGTTGGGCTTGGGTACAATGAGCAGTTCTTC. Protein: CASSIVGLGYNEQFF. Supplemented by reference TRBV19 and TRBJ2-1, the full variable domain reads DGGITQSPKYLFRKEGQNVTLSCEQNLNHDAMYWYRQDPGQGLRLIYYSQIVNDFQKGDIAEGYSVSREKKESFPLTVTSAQKNPTAFYLCASSIVGLGYNEQFFGPGTRLTVL.

This clone was picked up one time. The V call is TRBV2, the J call TRBJ2-5, with TRBD2 matching 9 bases. From germline, CDR1 is SNHLY and CDR2 FYNNEI. Trimming took 4 bases from V and 4 from J; bases not matched to a gene: 10. The CDR3 runs 16 residues. DNA of the CDR3: TGTGCCAGCAGTGCCCTAGCGGGGATTACTTCAGAGACCCAGTACTTC. This encodes CASSALAGITSETQYF.

The chain couples TRBV19 to TRBJ1-5; 12 bases align to TRBD1. Germline V gene lookup returns CDR1 LNHDA and CDR2 SQIVND (reference sequence). The CDR3 sequence is 15 residues long. Losses at the gene ends were 7 bases for V and 7 bases for J; bases not matched to a gene: 8. This chain's CDR3 is CASITGQGAKQPQHF. The CDR3, as DNA: TGTGCCAGTATCACGGGACAGGGGGCAAAACAGCCCCAGCATTTT.

This clone appeared a single time. The chain recombines TRBV18 with TRBJ2-1, with D unclear. Trimming shortened V by 2 bases and J by 6 bases, and 8 bases separated the two germline ends. Germline V gives CDR1 KGHSH, CDR2 LQKENI. The CDR3 runs to 13 residues. Here the CDR3 reads CASSPALINEQFF. In DNA, the CDR3 is TGTGCCAGCTCACCAGCCTTAATCAATGAGCAGTTCTTC.

This clone was picked up one time. The J gene is TRBJ1-5, the V gene TRBV2, with 7 positions matching TRBD1. The germline CDR1 and CDR2 sequences are SNHLY and FYNNEI. CDR3 length: 16 amino acids. V gave up 2 bases and J gave up 3 bases; unmatched junction bases: 7. This CDR3 reads CASSEWGQRINQPQHF. CDR3 sequence (DNA): TGTGCCAGCAGTGAATGGGGACAGAGAATCAATCAGCCCCAGCATTTT.

V and J are TRBV4-3 and TRBJ1-2; perhaps TRBD1 as D (6 bases). Trimming left V 0 bases short and J 5 bases short, with 10 bases between. CDR3 length equals 14 residues. Germline CDR1 is LGHNA and CDR2 is YSLEER. The chain's CDR3 is CASSQDRGPYGYTF. The CDR3 DNA is TGCGCCAGCAGCCAAGACAGGGGCCCGTATGGCTACACCTTC.

This chain links TRBV4-2 with TRBJ1-6; TRBD1 agrees at 12 bases. This CDR3 comprises 16 residues. Trimming took 1 base from V and 9 from J; bases not matched to a gene: 4. CDR1 is LGHNA and CDR2 is YNFKEQ in the germline V gene. CDR3 in amino acids: CASSQGGQGASSPLHF. CDR3 DNA sequence: TGTGCCAGCAGCCAAGGGGGACAGGGGGCGAGTTCACCCCTCCACTTT.

The chain carries TRBV5-1 and TRBJ2-3, with D possibly matching TRBD2 (5 bases). Germline CDR1 and CDR2: SGHRS and YFSETQ. This CDR3 spans 14 amino acids. With 4 bases removed from V and 5 bases from J, the gap between germline ends came to 14 bases. This CDR3 is CASSPAAGEDTQYF. CDR3 bases: TGCGCCAGCAGCCCAGCGGCCGGGGAAGATACGCAGTATTTT.

This clone was counted a single time. This sequence joins TRBV18 and TRBJ2-3, with D hard to call. Germline-derived CDR1 and CDR2 are KGHSH and LQKENI. V gave up 2 bases and J gave up 4 bases, with 10 bases separating them. The CDR3 spans 14 residues. CDR3 residues: CASSPFVWADTQYF. CDR3 in DNA: TGTGCCAGCTCACCATTCGTCTGGGCAGATACGCAGTATTTT. Looking up the rest from reference TRBV18 and TRBJ2-3 gives the full variable domain: NAGVMQNPRHLVRRRGQEARLRCSPMKGHSHVYWYRQLPEEGLKFMVYLQKENIIDESGMPKERFSAEFPKEGPSILRIQQVVRGDSAAYFCASSPFVWADTQYFGPGTRLTVL.

The CDR3 DNA sequence: TGTGCCAGCAGGTCAACTAGCGGGTCCTACAATGAGCAGTTCTTC. It codes for CASRSTSGSYNEQFF. The gene calls are TRBV7-8 and TRBJ2-1, with 9 bases matching TRBD2. V trimming: 6 bases; J trimming: 1 base; junction bases outside the gene matches: 4. The length of the CDR3 is 15 residues. Per the germline V gene, CDR1 is SGHVS and CDR2 is FQNEAQ.

The chain joins TRBV9 to TRBJ2-7; D is undetermined. CDR1 is SGDLS, CDR2 YYNGEE, per germline. The V and J ends lost 0 bases and 7 bases respectively, with 14 bases between them. The CDR3 has 14 residues. This CDR3 is CASSVGGLDGEQYF. DNA for the CDR3: TGTGCCAGCAGCGTAGGTGGTCTAGACGGGGAGCAGTACTTC.